The entry below gives a single T cell receptor beta chain sequence along with its context. Its antigen is still unknown. This sample is part of a study of shared clonotypes between healthy human individuals. Points from the study as a whole: It was only blood that was sampled, and tissue repertoires likely differ. Roughly 5.3% of naive CD4 clonotypes were common to a few donors.

Terminally differentiated effector memory CD45RA+ cells were excluded from the naive CD8 cells, which were CD45RO-negative and positively selected for CCR7. Donors comprised healthy HIV-negative adults lacking recent acute infections or vaccinations. Original methodology: ImmunoSEQ gave junction-only sequences without quality scores, so filtering differed. Sequencing was performed with immunoSEQ multiplex PCR; in TCRdb, only in-frame clones are kept and a portion is missing. For V, J and clone size, that table is used; D and trimming come from the DNA. Among around 580,000 clones, roughly 98% were seen once, and the ten largest hold 0.3%. The receptor was isolated from a man aged 30 to 39 in good health. Sequenced: naive CD8+ T cells sorted from blood.

The CDR3 DNA is TGTGCCAGCAGTACGGGACAGGGGGGAACCTTTTTGGAGCAGTTCTTC. Translation gives CASSTGQGGTFLEQFF. This chain links TRBV2 with TRBJ2-1; 11 positions match TRBD1. The J segment lost 10 bases and the V segment lost 5 bases, leaving 13 bases of the junction unmatched. The germline CDR1 and CDR2 sequences are SNHLY and FYNNEI. This CDR3 region has 16 residues.